The next 4 T cell receptor beta chains were all read from a single sample in a study of cytomegalovirus exposure and HLA in healthy donors. TCRdb keeps only in-frame clones here, not all; method: immunoSEQ multiplex PCR. Among a few hundred thousand clones, around four fifths were seen once, and the ten largest hold about 14%. The specimen was PBMCs. The receptors here all came from a woman younger than 45 in good health and CMV-seropositive.

The V and J genes are TRBV27 and TRBJ1-4; the D is unclear. V was trimmed by 5 bases and J by 8 bases, leaving 18 bases between them. In germline, CDR1 is MNHEY, CDR2 SMNVEV (reference sequence). This CDR3 region has 15 residues. Here the CDR3 reads CASSKDSGVMEKLFF. CDR3 DNA sequence: TGTGCCAGCAGTAAGGACTCAGGTGTGATGGAAAAACTGTTTTTT.

This chain connects TRBV5-5 to TRBJ2-7; 8 bases line up with TRBD1. Germline V gives CDR1 SGHKS, CDR2 YYEKEE (reference sequence). J lost 5 bases, V lost 4 bases, and 8 bases had no gene match. The CDR3 is 14 amino acids. The CDR3 spells CASSRTGKGHEQYF. The CDR3, as DNA: TGTGCCAGCAGCCGGACAGGGAAAGGCCACGAGCAGTACTTC.

The table lists this clone with a count of one. CDR3 DNA: TGTGCCAGCAGTTTATATTCCGGTACTGAAGCTTTCTTT. The encoded protein is CASSLYSGTEAFF. V usage is TRBV28 and J usage is TRBJ1-1; D is unresolved. The ends were cut back, 1 base at V and 5 bases at J, with 8 bases in the middle. Germline-derived CDR1 and CDR2 are MDHEN and SYDVKM. The CDR3 runs to 13 residues.

This chain connects TRBV27 to TRBJ1-4; D unresolved. The length of the CDR3 is 15 residues. The V end was cut by 0 bases, the J end by 8 bases, with 13 bases between. Germline-derived CDR1 and CDR2 are MNHEY and SMNVEV (reference sequence). The CDR3 is CASSLSPGNGEKLFF. As DNA, the CDR3 is TGTGCCAGCAGTTTATCTCCGGGTAATGGCGAAAAACTGTTTTTT.